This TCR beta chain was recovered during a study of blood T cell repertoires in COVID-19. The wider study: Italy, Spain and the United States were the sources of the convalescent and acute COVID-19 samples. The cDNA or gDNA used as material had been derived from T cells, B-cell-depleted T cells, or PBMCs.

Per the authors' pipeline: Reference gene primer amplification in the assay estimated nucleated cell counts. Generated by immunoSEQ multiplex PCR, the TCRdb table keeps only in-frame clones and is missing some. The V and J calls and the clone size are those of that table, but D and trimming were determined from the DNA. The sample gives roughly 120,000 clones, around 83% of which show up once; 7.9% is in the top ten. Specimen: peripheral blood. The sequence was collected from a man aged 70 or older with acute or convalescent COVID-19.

The CDR3 nucleotides are TGTGCCAGCAGCTCTGCTCCGGGGGCTAATGAAAAACTGTTTTTT. Amino acid sequence: CASSSAPGANEKLFF. This chain connects TRBV5-5 to TRBJ1-4, with D maybe TRBD1 (5 bases). CDR1 SGHKS and CDR2 YYEKEE come from the germline V gene (reference sequence). The CDR3 is 15 residues long. Trimming stripped 3 bases from V and 3 bases from J, with 12 bases between.